This TCR beta chain was retrieved from a study of monozygotic twins with cystic fibrosis. The germline gives CDR1 SGHTA, CDR2 FQGNSA. The CDR3 loop spans 15 amino acids. V lost 3 bases and J lost 9, with 15 bases in between. Produced via immunoSEQ multiplex PCR; TCRdb's table is partial and in-frame only. This sample has more than 9,500 clones, with roughly 85% found just once. This receptor was identified in a man between 18 and 29 years old with cystic fibrosis. The sample taken for sequencing was blood. This chain uses TRBV7-2 with TRBJ1-6; maybe TRBD1 (5 bases). CDR3 nucleotide sequence: TGTGCCAGCAGCTTTAAGCAGGGCGATGGTTCACCCCTCCACTTT. This translates into CASSFKQGDGSPLHF.